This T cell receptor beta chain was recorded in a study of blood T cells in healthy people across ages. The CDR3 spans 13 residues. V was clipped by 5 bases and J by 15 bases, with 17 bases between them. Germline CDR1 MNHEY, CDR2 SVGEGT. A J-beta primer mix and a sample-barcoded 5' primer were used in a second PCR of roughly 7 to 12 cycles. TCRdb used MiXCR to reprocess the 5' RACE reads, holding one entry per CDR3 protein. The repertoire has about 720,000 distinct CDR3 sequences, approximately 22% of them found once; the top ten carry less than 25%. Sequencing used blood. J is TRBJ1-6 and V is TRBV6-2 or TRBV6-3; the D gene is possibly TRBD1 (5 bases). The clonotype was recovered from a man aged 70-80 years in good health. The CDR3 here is CASSMGPISFLHF. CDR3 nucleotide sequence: TGTGCCAGCAGTATGGGACCCATATCTTTCCTCCACTTT.